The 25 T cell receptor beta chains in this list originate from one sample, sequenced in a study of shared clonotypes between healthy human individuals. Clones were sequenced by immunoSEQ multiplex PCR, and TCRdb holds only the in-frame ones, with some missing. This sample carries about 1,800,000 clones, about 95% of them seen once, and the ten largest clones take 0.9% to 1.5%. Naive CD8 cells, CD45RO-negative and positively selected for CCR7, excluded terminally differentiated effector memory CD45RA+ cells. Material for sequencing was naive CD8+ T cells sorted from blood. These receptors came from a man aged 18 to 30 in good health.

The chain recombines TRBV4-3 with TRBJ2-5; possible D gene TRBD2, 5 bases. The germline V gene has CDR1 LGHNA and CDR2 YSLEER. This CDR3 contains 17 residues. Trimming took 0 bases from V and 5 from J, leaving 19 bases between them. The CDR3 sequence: CASSQDYKGEGRETQYF. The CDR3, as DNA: TGCGCCAGCAGCCAAGATTATAAAGGAGAGGGTAGGGAGACCCAGTACTTC.

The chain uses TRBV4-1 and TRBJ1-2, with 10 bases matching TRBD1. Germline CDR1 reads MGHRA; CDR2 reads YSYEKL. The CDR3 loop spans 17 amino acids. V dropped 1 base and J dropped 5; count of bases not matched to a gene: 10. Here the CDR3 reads CASSQVLRDRGQYGYTF. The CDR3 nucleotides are TGCGCCAGCAGCCAAGTGCTCCGGGACAGGGGTCAATATGGCTACACCTTC.

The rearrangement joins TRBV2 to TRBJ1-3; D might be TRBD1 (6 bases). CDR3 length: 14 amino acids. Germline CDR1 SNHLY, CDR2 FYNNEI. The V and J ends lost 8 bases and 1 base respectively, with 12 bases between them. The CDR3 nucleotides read TGTGCCAGCCTCGGGGGCGGATCTGGAAACACCATATATTTT. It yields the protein CASLGGGSGNTIYF.

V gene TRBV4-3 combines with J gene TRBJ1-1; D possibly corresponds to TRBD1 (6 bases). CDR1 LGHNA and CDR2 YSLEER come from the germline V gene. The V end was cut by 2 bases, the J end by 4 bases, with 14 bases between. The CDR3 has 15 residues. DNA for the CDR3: TGCGCCAGCAGCCAACAAGGGTGGGGGCCCACTGAAGCTTTCTTT. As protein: CASSQQGWGPTEAFF.

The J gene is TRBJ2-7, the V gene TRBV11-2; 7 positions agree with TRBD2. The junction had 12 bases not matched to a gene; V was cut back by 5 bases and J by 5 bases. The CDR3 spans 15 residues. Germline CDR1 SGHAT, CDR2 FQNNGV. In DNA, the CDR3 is TGTGCCAGCAGCATAGGGGCGGGAGAGCTGGACGAGCAGTACTTC. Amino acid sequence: CASSIGAGELDEQYF.

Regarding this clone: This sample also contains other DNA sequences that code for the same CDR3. The CDR3 loop is CASSLGGTYEQYF. CDR3 DNA: TGTGCCAGCAGTTTAGGAGGGACCTACGAGCAGTACTTC. This chain links TRBV27 with TRBJ2-7; TRBD2 might be the D (6 bases). The V and J ends lost 2 bases and 2 bases respectively, with 7 bases between them. The CDR3 is 13 residues long. Germline assignment: CDR1 MNHEY and CDR2 SMNVEV (reference sequence).

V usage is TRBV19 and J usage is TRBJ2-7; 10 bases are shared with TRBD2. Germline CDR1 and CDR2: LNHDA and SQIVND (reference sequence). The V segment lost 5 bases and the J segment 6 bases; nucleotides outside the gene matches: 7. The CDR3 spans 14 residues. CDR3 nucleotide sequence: TGTGCCAGTAGTGTGGTAGCGGGAGGCTCCGAGCAGTACTTC. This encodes CASSVVAGGSEQYF.

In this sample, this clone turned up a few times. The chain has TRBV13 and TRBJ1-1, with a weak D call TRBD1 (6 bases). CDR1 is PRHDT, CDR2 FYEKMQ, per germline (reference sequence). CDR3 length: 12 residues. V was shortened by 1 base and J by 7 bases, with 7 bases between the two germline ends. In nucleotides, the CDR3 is TGTGCCAGCAGCTTAGAGGGGGGTGAAGCTTTCTTT. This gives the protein CASSLEGGEAFF. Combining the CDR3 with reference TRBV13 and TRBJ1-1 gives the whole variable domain AAGVIQSPRHLIKEKRETATLKCYPIPRHDTVYWYQQGPGQDPQFLISFYEKMQSDKGSIPDRFSAQQFSDYHSELNMSSLELGDSALYFCASSLEGGEAFFGQGTRLTVV.

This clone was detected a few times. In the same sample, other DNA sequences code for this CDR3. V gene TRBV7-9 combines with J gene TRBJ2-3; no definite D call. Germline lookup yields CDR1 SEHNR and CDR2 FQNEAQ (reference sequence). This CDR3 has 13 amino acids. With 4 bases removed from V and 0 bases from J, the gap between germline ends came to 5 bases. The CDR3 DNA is TGTGCCAGCAGCTCCCCTAGCACAGATACGCAGTATTTT. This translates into CASSSPSTDTQYF. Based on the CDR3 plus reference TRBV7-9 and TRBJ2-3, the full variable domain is DTGVSQNPRHKITKRGQNVTFRCDPISEHNRLYWYRQTLGQGPEFLTYFQNEAQLEKSRLLSDRFSAERPKGSFSTLEIQRTEQGDSAMYLCASSSPSTDTQYFGPGTRLTVL.

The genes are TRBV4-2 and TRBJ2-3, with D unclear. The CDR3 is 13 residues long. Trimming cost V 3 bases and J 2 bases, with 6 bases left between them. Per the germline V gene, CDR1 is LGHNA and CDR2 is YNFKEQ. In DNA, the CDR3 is TGTGCCAGCAGCCAGGCGGTCACAGATACGCAGTATTTT. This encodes CASSQAVTDTQYF.

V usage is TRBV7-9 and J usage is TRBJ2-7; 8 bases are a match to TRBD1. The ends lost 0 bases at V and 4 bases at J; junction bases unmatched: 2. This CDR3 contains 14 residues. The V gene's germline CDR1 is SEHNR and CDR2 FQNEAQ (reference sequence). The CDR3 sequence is CASSLAGQEYEQYF. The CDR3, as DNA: TGTGCCAGCAGCTTAGCGGGACAGGAATACGAGCAGTACTTC.

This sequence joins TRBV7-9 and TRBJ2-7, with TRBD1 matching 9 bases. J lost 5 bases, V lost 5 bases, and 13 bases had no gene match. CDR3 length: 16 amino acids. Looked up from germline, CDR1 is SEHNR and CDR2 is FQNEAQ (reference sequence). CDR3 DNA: TGTGCCAGCAGCCCACCCCCCAGGACAGGGGAAAACGAGCAGTACTTC. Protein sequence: CASSPPPRTGENEQYF.

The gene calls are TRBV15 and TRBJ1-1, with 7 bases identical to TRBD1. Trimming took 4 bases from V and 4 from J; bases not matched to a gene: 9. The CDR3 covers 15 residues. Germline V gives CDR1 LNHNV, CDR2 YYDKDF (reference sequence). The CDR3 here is CATSTKQGSGTEAFF. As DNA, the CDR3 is TGTGCCACCAGCACCAAACAGGGGTCGGGCACTGAAGCTTTCTTT.

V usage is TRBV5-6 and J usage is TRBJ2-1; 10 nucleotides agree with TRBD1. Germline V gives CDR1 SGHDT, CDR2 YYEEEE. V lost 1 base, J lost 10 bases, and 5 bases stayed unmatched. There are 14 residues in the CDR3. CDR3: CASSLWDRGEEQFF. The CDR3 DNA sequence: TGTGCCAGCAGCTTGTGGGACAGGGGAGAGGAGCAGTTCTTC.

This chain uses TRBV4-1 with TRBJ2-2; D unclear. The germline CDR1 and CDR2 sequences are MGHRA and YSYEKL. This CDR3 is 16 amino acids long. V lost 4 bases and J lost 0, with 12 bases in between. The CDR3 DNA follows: TGCGCCAGCAGCCCCCATAGCTTAACGAACACCGGGGAGCTGTTTTTT. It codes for CASSPHSLTNTGELFF.

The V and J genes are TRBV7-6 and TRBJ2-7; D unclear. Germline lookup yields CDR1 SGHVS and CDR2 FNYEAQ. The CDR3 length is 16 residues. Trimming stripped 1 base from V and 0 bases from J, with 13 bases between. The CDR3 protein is CASSLGPAQSSYEQYF. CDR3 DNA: TGTGCCAGCAGCTTAGGTCCGGCCCAAAGCTCCTACGAGCAGTACTTC.

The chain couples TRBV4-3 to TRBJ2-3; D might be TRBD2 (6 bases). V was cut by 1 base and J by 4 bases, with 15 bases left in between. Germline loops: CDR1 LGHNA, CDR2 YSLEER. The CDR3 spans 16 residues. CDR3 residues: CASSQAPAGKADTQYF. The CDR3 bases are TGCGCCAGCAGCCAAGCGCCCGCGGGGAAAGCAGATACGCAGTATTTT.

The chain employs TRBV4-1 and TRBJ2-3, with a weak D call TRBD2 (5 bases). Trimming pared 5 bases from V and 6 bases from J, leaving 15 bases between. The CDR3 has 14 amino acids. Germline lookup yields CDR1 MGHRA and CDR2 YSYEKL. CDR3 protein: CASSFVGPGDTQYF. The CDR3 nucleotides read TGCGCCAGCAGCTTCGTGGGCCCGGGGGATACGCAGTATTTT.

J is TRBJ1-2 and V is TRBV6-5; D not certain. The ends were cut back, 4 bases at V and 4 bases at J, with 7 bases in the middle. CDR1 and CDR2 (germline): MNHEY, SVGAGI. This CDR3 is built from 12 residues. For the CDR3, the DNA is TGTGCCAGCAGTTCTTACCTCTATGGCTACACCTTC. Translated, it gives CASSSYLYGYTF.

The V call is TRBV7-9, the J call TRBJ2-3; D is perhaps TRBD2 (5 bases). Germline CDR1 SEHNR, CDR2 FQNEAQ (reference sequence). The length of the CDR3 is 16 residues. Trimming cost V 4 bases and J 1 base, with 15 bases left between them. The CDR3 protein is CASSSSTSPRTDTQYF. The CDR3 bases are TGTGCCAGCAGCTCCTCAACTAGTCCCCGCACAGATACGCAGTATTTT.

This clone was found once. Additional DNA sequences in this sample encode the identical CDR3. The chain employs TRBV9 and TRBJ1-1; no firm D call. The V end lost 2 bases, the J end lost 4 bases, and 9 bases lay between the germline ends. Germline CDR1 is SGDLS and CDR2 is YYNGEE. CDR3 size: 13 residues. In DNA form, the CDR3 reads TGTGCCAGCAGCGTCGGCGGGAGCACTGAAGCTTTCTTT. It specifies CASSVGGSTEAFF.

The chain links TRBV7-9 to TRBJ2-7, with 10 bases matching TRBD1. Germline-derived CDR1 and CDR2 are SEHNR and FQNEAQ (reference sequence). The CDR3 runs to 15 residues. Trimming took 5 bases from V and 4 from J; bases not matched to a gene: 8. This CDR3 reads CASSHRDRGMYEQYF. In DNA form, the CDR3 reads TGTGCCAGCAGCCACCGGGACAGGGGAATGTACGAGCAGTACTTC.

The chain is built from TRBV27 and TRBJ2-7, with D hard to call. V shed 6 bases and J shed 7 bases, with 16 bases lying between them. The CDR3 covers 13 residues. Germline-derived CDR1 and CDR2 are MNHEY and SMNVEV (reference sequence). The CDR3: CASSYSNSGEQYF. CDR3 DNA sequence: TGTGCCAGCAGCTACTCTAACTCCGGGGAGCAGTACTTC.

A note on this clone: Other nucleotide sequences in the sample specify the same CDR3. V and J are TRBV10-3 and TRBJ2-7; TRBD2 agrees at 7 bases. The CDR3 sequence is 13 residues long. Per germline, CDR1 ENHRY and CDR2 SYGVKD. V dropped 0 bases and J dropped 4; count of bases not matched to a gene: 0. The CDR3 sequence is CAISESGGYEQYF. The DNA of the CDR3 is TGTGCCATCAGTGAGTCGGGAGGGTACGAGCAGTACTTC.

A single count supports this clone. The CDR3 loop is CAWRPGQGRYGYTF. CDR3 coding DNA: TGTGCCTGGAGACCGGGACAGGGGCGCTATGGCTACACCTTC. The chain recombines TRBV30 with TRBJ1-2; 10 bases map to TRBD1. The germline CDR1 and CDR2 sequences are GTSNPN and SVGIG (reference sequence). The CDR3 is 14 amino acids. Unmatched junction bases numbered 5, after V lost 3 bases and J lost 4 bases.